This TCR beta chain was profiled in a study of blood T cell repertoires in COVID-19. V was pared by 5 bases and J by 2 bases, with 5 bases of the junction left unmatched. The CDR3 is 17 amino acids. Germline CDR1 and CDR2: KGHDR and SFDVKD. This table comes from immunoSEQ multiplex PCR, and its TCRdb copy is limited to in-frame clones, with some not included. Seen here are approximately 350,000 clones, around nine tenths observed once, and the top ten hold 2.5% to 4%. The chain uses TRBV24-1 and TRBJ2-6; 10 nucleotides align to TRBD1. Source material: peripheral blood. This TCR was sampled from a woman aged 18-29 years who had recovered from COVID-19. The DNA for the CDR3 is TGTGCCACCAGTGGCGGACAGGGGGATCCTGGGGCCAACGTCCTGACTTTC. This sequence encodes CATSGGQGDPGANVLTF.